The rows below give T cell receptor beta chains drawn from one sample of a study of OX40 agonist ivuxolimab in advanced cancers. Data came from immunoSEQ multiplex PCR; TCRdb stores just in-frame clones and leaves some out. In the table there are about 60,000 clones, roughly 86% of which are singletons. The input for sequencing was CD4+ or CD8+ T cells sorted from blood, taken in a trial of the OX40 agonist ivuxolimab. The receptors come from an adult with an advanced solid tumor such as melanoma, head and neck, liver or kidney cancer. Both conserved end residues are part of each CDR3. The D gene is left open where the match is weak. Clone size is not always given. Where it is, it says once, few, many or a class for expanded clones.

clone_size: .
v_call: TRBV18
d_call: .
j_call: TRBJ2-7
cdr3_nt: TGTGCCAGCTCACCTCCGGGGCAGGTCTCCTACGAGCAGTACTTC
cdr3_aa: CASSPPGQVSYEQYF

clone_size: .
v_call: TRBV6-5
d_call: TRBD1
j_call: TRBJ2-2
cdr3_nt: TGTGCCAGCAGACCGGGGACAGGGCGCACCGGGGAGCTGTTTTTT
cdr3_aa: CASRPGTGRTGELFF

clone_size: .
v_call: TRBV6-5
d_call: .
j_call: TRBJ2-7
cdr3_nt: TGTGCCAGCAGTTACTCAGCGGCCCCGGGCGTCGAGCAGTACTTC
cdr3_aa: CASSYSAAPGVEQYF

clone_size: once
v_call: TRBV11-2
d_call: TRBD2
j_call: TRBJ2-2
cdr3_nt: TGTGCCAGCAGCCGGCTCGGCGGGAGAAACACCGGGGAGCTGTTTTTT
cdr3_aa: CASSRLGGRNTGELFF

clone_size: .
v_call: TRBV19
d_call: .
j_call: TRBJ1-4
cdr3_nt: TGTGCCAGTAGGACGAGGCTCAATGAAAAACTGTTTTTT
cdr3_aa: CASRTRLNEKLFF

clone_size: .
v_call: TRBV7-9
d_call: .
j_call: TRBJ1-1
cdr3_nt: TGTGCCAGCAGCTTAGGGAGGGATAACACTGAAGCTTTCTTT
cdr3_aa: CASSLGRDNTEAFF

clone_size: .
v_call: TRBV4-1
d_call: .
j_call: TRBJ2-5
cdr3_nt: TGCGCCAGCAACGATCATGGGGGGCAGGGGGAGACCCAGTACTTC
cdr3_aa: CASNDHGGQGETQYF

clone_size: .
v_call: TRBV27
d_call: .
j_call: TRBJ1-1
cdr3_nt: TGTGCCAGCAGTGCCCGACTGACAGCGAACACTGAAGCTTTCTTT
cdr3_aa: CASSARLTANTEAFF

clone_size: .
v_call: TRBV4-3
d_call: TRBD2
j_call: TRBJ2-7
cdr3_nt: TGCGCCAGCAGCCACCTCAAACGCGGGACTAGCGGGCGCTCCTACGAGCAGTACTTC
cdr3_aa: CASSHLKRGTSGRSYEQYF

clone_size: few
v_call: TRBV12-5
d_call: .
j_call: TRBJ2-7
cdr3_nt: TGTGCTAGTGCCTCCTCTCCCACCGGGGTACCCGCCGAGCAGTACTTC
cdr3_aa: CASASSPTGVPAEQYF

clone_size: .
v_call: TRBV28
d_call: .
j_call: TRBJ1-2
cdr3_nt: TGTGCCAGCAGAGCGTCGGGGAATGGCTACACCTTC
cdr3_aa: CASRASGNGYTF

clone_size: .
v_call: TRBV27
d_call: .
j_call: TRBJ2-7
cdr3_nt: TGTGCCAGCAGTCAACGTTGGGAGTCCTACGAGCAGTACTTC
cdr3_aa: CASSQRWESYEQYF

clone_size: .
v_call: TRBV14
d_call: .
j_call: TRBJ1-1
cdr3_nt: TGTGCCAGCAGCCAAGACGTAGGGGGGGCTGAAGCTTTCTTT
cdr3_aa: CASSQDVGGAEAFF

clone_size: .
v_call: TRBV15
d_call: TRBD2
j_call: TRBJ2-1
cdr3_nt: TGTGCCACCAGCCCACGGACCGGGACTAGCGGTTACAATGAGCAGTTCTTC
cdr3_aa: CATSPRTGTSGYNEQFF

clone_size: few
v_call: TRBV6-4
d_call: .
j_call: TRBJ2-2
cdr3_nt: TGTGCCAGCAGTCCGGGTCCCACCCCCAGCGGGGAGCTGTTTTTT
cdr3_aa: CASSPGPTPSGELFF

clone_size: .
v_call: TRBV19
d_call: .
j_call: TRBJ1-5
cdr3_nt: TGTGCCAGTAGTAGGGACGGCAATCAGCCCCAGCATTTT
cdr3_aa: CASSRDGNQPQHF

clone_size: .
v_call: TRBV28
d_call: TRBD1
j_call: TRBJ2-1
cdr3_nt: TGTGCCAGCAGACGCGAAAGACAGGGAGAGCAGTTCTTC
cdr3_aa: CASRRERQGEQFF

clone_size: .
v_call: TRBV28
d_call: .
j_call: TRBJ2-1
cdr3_nt: TGTGCCAGCAGGCTCTACAATGAGCAGTTCTTC
cdr3_aa: CASRLYNEQFF